The 25 T cell receptor beta chains reported below all come from one sample, sequenced in a study of CD8 T cells in ankylosing spondylitis. Whole-study findings and limits: A motif of eight highly homologous TCR beta variants was seen as apparently characteristic of ankylosing spondylitis blood.

TCRdb redid the calling of the 5' RACE reads with MiXCR, one entry per CDR3 protein. This sample has about 390,000 distinct CDR3 sequences, with approximately 20% found just once. No antigen has been identified for these receptors. The specimen was blood, either unsorted or a sorted T cell fraction (not recorded which). The receptors shown here come from a male donor with ankylosing spondylitis.

The rearrangement uses TRBV4-2 and TRBJ2-7, with TRBD2 as a possible D gene (5 bases). Germline V lookup: CDR1 LGHNA, CDR2 YNFKEQ. V gave up 0 bases and J gave up 6 bases, with 12 bases separating them. This CDR3 has 14 amino acids. The CDR3 protein is CASSQDRPGGEQYF. The CDR3 coding sequence is TGTGCCAGCAGCCAAGACAGGCCAGGAGGCGAGCAGTACTTC.

The chain has TRBV7-3 and TRBJ1-1; D uncertain. Trimming removed 2 bases at V and 1 base at J, with 8 bases between. Per germline, CDR1 SGHTA and CDR2 FQGTGA. CDR3 length: 14 amino acids. As DNA, the CDR3 is TGTGCCAGCAGCTTATCCCCAGCGAACACTGAAGCTTTCTTT. Translated: CASSLSPANTEAFF. Full variable domain (remainder filled in from reference TRBV7-3 and TRBJ1-1): GAGVSQTPSNKVTEKGKYVELRCDPISGHTALYWYRQSLGQGPEFLIYFQGTGAADDSGLPNDRFFAVRPEGSVSTLKIQRTERGDSAVYLCASSLSPANTEAFFGQGTRLTVV.

J is TRBJ1-1 and V is TRBV5-4, with no clear D. Between the trimmed V and J ends, which lost 2 bases and 0 bases, there was a span of 5 bases. The CDR3 contains 13 residues. Germline V gene sequence: CDR1 SGHNT, CDR2 YYREEE (reference sequence). CDR3: CASSLYMNTEAFF. CDR3 in DNA: TGTGCCAGCAGCTTATACATGAACACTGAAGCTTTCTTT.

J is TRBJ1-1 and V is TRBV29-1; D uncertain. In germline, CDR1 is SQVTM, CDR2 ANQGSEA. This CDR3 spans 11 amino acids. V was pared by 7 bases and J by 6 bases, with 12 bases between. The CDR3 is CSAPSGAEAFF. The CDR3 coding sequence is TGCAGCGCCCCGTCCGGCGCTGAAGCTTTCTTT.

V is TRBV7-3 and J is TRBJ2-1, with D unclear. Trimming took 3 bases from V and 0 from J, leaving 9 bases between them. Germline V gene data show CDR1 as SGHTA and CDR2 as FQGTGA. The CDR3 contains 15 residues. CDR3 DNA: TGTGCCAGCAGCTTTGCGGCAGCCTCCTACAATGAGCAGTTCTTC. Amino acids: CASSFAAASYNEQFF.

This clonotype was observed a few times. The chain uses TRBV3-1 and TRBJ1-1, with D perhaps matching TRBD1 (6 bases). The CDR3 spans 15 residues. Trimming removed 4 bases at V and 0 bases at J, with 12 bases between. Germline V lookup: CDR1 LGHDT, CDR2 YNNKEL (reference sequence). This CDR3 reads CASSRTGQLNTEAFF. CDR3 nucleotide sequence: TGTGCCAGCAGCCGAACCGGACAGTTGAACACTGAAGCTTTCTTT. The full variable domain, in which reference TRBV3-1 and TRBJ1-1 provide the parts outside the CDR3, is DTAVSQTPKYLVTQMGNDKSIKCEQNLGHDTMYWYKQDSKKFLKIMFSYNNKELIINETVPNRFSPKSPDKAHLNLHINSLELGDSAVYFCASSRTGQLNTEAFFGQGTRLTVV.

This clonotype was counted only a few times. The chain couples TRBV12-3 or TRBV12-4 to TRBJ2-6, with a tentative D call TRBD1 (9 bases). The ends were cut back, 7 bases at V and 4 bases at J, with 26 bases in the middle. This CDR3 has 19 residues. The CDR3 sequence is CASTRGGTGTLLGANVLTF. CDR3 nucleotides: TGTGCCAGCACCCGGGGGGGGACAGGGACACTTTTAGGGGCCAACGTCCTGACTTTC.

The chain has TRBV7-6 and TRBJ2-7; 8 nucleotides align to TRBD2. The ends lost 5 bases at V and 5 bases at J; junction bases unmatched: 8. Germline assignment: CDR1 SGHVS and CDR2 FNYEAQ. The CDR3 runs 14 residues. CDR3 DNA: TGTGCCAGCAGCCCCGGGAGGGTTATCAACGAGCAGTACTTC. Encoded protein: CASSPGRVINEQYF. The whole variable domain, filled in from reference TRBV7-6 and TRBJ2-7, reads GAGVSQSPRYKVTKRGQDVALRCDPISGHVSLYWYRQALGQGPEFLTYFNYEAQQDKSGLPNDRFSAERPEGSISTLTIQRTEQRDSAMYRCASSPGRVINEQYFGPGTRLTVT.

This clonotype came up a few times. The chain employs TRBV11-2 and TRBJ1-6; no reliable D call. Trimming took off 1 base at V and 2 bases at J, with 12 bases between the two ends. Germline V lookup: CDR1 SGHAT, CDR2 FQNNGV. The CDR3 runs to 17 residues. The CDR3 region has the DNA TGTGCCAGCAGCTTAGTTGCCCCCGGGACCTATAATTCACCCCTCCACTTT. Translation: CASSLVAPGTYNSPLHF.

This rearrangement joins TRBV29-1 to TRBJ2-7, with 10 bases identical to TRBD1. Germline V gene sequence: CDR1 SQVTM, CDR2 ANQGSEA. With 3 bases clipped from V and 9 bases from J, the junction kept 5 bases outside the gene matches. The CDR3 sequence is 12 residues long. The CDR3 spells CSVETGGVSQYF. CDR3 in DNA: TGCAGCGTTGAGACAGGGGGCGTATCGCAGTACTTC.

J is TRBJ2-1 and V is TRBV20-1; TRBD1 aligns across 10 bases. This CDR3 has 15 residues. Germline CDR1 is DFQATT and CDR2 is SNEGSKA (reference sequence). The ends lost 1 base at V and 7 bases at J; junction bases unmatched: 7. Written as DNA, the CDR3 is TGCAGTGCTAGAGTGGTGGGACAGGGGAAAAATGAGCAGTTCTTC. As protein: CSARVVGQGKNEQFF.

This chain links TRBV6-1 with TRBJ2-5, with D possibly being TRBD2 (7 bases). V was pared by 2 bases and J by 7 bases, with 11 bases between. The CDR3 runs to 13 residues. The V gene's germline CDR1 is MNHNS and CDR2 SASEGT. The DNA of the CDR3 is TGTGCCAGCAGTGAACAGGGGAGGGGGACCCAGTACTTC. Protein sequence: CASSEQGRGTQYF.

The V call is TRBV6-1, the J call TRBJ1-4; 8 positions agree with TRBD1. Unmatched junction bases numbered 2, after V lost 6 bases and J lost 2 bases. The CDR3 extends over 14 amino acids. CDR1 is MNHNS, CDR2 SASEGT, per germline. The CDR3 spells CASSRGPTNEKLFF. The DNA of the CDR3 is TGTGCCAGCAGCAGGGGGCCCACTAATGAAAAACTGTTTTTT.

This clonotype was seen a few times. The rearrangement uses TRBV20-1 and TRBJ1-1, with D uncertain. Per germline, CDR1 DFQATT and CDR2 SNEGSKA (reference sequence). The V end was cut by 2 bases, the J end by 0 bases, with 1 base between. The CDR3 has 11 amino acids. CDR3 in DNA: TGCAGTGCTAGAATGAACACTGAAGCTTTCTTT. Translated, it gives CSARMNTEAFF.

The CDR3 reads CASSLRQMNTEAFF. In DNA, the CDR3 is TGCGCCAGCAGCTTGAGGCAAATGAACACTGAAGCTTTCTTT. V is TRBV5-1 and J is TRBJ1-1; the D is unclear. Per germline, CDR1 SGHRS and CDR2 YFSETQ. Trimming cost V 1 base and J 0 bases, with 7 bases left between them. This CDR3 is built from 14 residues.

This clonotype has a count of ten or more. The chain is built from TRBV5-1 and TRBJ2-7; D gene unclear. There are 14 residues in the CDR3. Germline CDR1 and CDR2: SGHRS and YFSETQ. V gave up 0 bases and J gave up 2 bases, with 9 bases separating them. The CDR3 DNA reads TGCGCCAGCAGCTTGGCAGCACAACCCTACGAGCAGTACTTC. Translating gives CASSLAAQPYEQYF.

This chain joins TRBV5-1 and TRBJ2-1, with D possibly called TRBD1 or TRBD2 (5 bases each). Trimming stripped 4 bases from V and 8 bases from J, with 19 bases between. The CDR3 totals 15 residues. Germline CDR1 and CDR2: SGHRS and YFSETQ. In DNA form, the CDR3 reads TGCGCCAGCAGCCTCGGGGCAGGGTACGACGATGAGCAGTTCTTC. This translates into CASSLGAGYDDEQFF.

The chain's CDR3 is CASSDLSGNPYNSPLHF. The DNA for the CDR3 is TGTGCCAGCAGCGACCTCTCAGGGAATCCGTATAATTCACCCCTCCACTTT. The chain carries TRBV6-2 or TRBV6-3 and TRBJ1-6, with D possibly TRBD1 on 5 matching bases. This CDR3 spans 17 amino acids. Germline-derived CDR1 and CDR2 are MNHEY and SVGEGT. V was trimmed by 6 bases and J by 4 bases, leaving 19 bases between them.

This clonotype occurred a few times. This chain links TRBV3-1 with TRBJ2-1; tentatively, D is TRBD2 (5 bases). Germline-derived CDR1 and CDR2 are LGHDT and YNNKEL (reference sequence). The germline V and J ends were trimmed by 4 bases and 4 bases, with 17 bases remaining between them. The CDR3 totals 16 residues. The CDR3: CASSPPGLTGYNEQFF. CDR3 bases: TGTGCCAGCAGCCCCCCCGGGTTGACGGGGTACAATGAGCAGTTCTTC.

This clonotype was seen more than once but under ten times. The chain is built from TRBV10-3 and TRBJ2-2, with 8 bases lining up with TRBD2. From germline, CDR1 is ENHRY and CDR2 SYGVKD. The CDR3 is made up of 16 amino acids. Trimming took 4 bases from V and 1 from J; bases not matched to a gene: 5. CDR3 protein: CAISVVTSGNTGELFF. The CDR3 DNA is TGTGCCATCAGTGTTGTTACTAGCGGGAACACCGGGGAGCTGTTTTTT.

V is TRBV27 and J is TRBJ2-6; possibly TRBD1 for D (5 bases). The CDR3 runs to 15 residues. V dropped 3 bases and J dropped 2 bases, with 8 bases sitting between them. Germline V gene data show CDR1 as MNHEY and CDR2 as SMNVEV (reference sequence). CDR3 loop: CASSFSRAGANVLTF. In DNA, the CDR3 is TGTGCCAGCAGTTTCAGCAGGGCTGGGGCCAACGTCCTGACTTTC. The full variable domain, rest sourced from reference TRBV27 and TRBJ2-6, is EAQVTQNPRYLITVTGKKLTVTCSQNMNHEYMSWYRQDPGLGLRQIYYSMNVEVTDKGDVPEGYKVSRKEKRNFPLILESPSPNQTSLYFCASSFSRAGANVLTFGAGSRLTVL.

The CDR3 bases are TGTGCCATCAGTGACATGGGCCCCTACAATGAGCAGTTCTTC. Its translation is CAISDMGPYNEQFF. The rearrangement uses TRBV10-3 and TRBJ2-1; D uncertain. V was cut by 3 bases and J by 2 bases, with 8 bases left in between. Germline V gene data show CDR1 as ENHRY and CDR2 as SYGVKD. The CDR3 sequence is 14 residues long.

This clonotype has more than one count but fewer than ten. The chain has TRBV7-9 and TRBJ2-5, with TRBD2 as a possible D gene (6 bases). This CDR3 is built from 16 residues. The V end lost 0 bases, the J end lost 7 bases, and 18 bases lay between the germline ends. Germline V gene sequence: CDR1 SEHNR, CDR2 FQNEAQ (reference sequence). CDR3 sequence reads: CASSLAGRTSRGTQYF. The CDR3 DNA follows: TGTGCCAGCAGCTTAGCAGGGAGGACTTCACGGGGGACCCAGTACTTC.

The V and J genes are TRBV7-3 and TRBJ2-1; D perhaps matches TRBD2 (5 bases). V lost 5 bases and J 7 bases, leaving 15 bases between the germline ends. Germline values: CDR1 SGHTA, CDR2 FQGTGA. The CDR3 is 14 residues long. Written as DNA, the CDR3 is TGTGCCAGCAGCGGCCGAGGGTGGGGAAATGAGCAGTTCTTC. It yields the protein CASSGRGWGNEQFF. Full variable domain (outside the CDR3, taken from reference TRBV7-3 and TRBJ2-1): GAGVSQTPSNKVTEKGKYVELRCDPISGHTALYWYRQSLGQGPEFLIYFQGTGAADDSGLPNDRFFAVRPEGSVSTLKIQRTERGDSAVYLCASSGRGWGNEQFFGPGTRLTVL.

This clonotype was seen a few times. The chain's CDR3 is CSVVNPGLAGGEQFF. DNA of the CDR3: TGCAGCGTTGTTAACCCGGGACTAGCGGGAGGGGAGCAGTTCTTC. This sequence joins TRBV29-1 and TRBJ2-1, with 16 bases fitting TRBD2. Germline trimming cut 4 bases from V and 10 bases from J; bases unmatched to any gene: 7. CDR3 length: 15 amino acids. Looked up from germline, CDR1 is SQVTM and CDR2 is ANQGSEA.